A selection of T cell receptor beta chains follows, all from one sample in a study of cytomegalovirus exposure and HLA in healthy donors. Assay used: immunoSEQ multiplex PCR; TCRdb lists only in-frame clones, some missing. The profile shows over 110,000 clones, roughly 86% of them singletons. Sequenced material: PBMCs. The receptors derive from a young woman in good health and CMV-seronegative. CDR3s include the opening cysteine and the closing phenylalanine or tryptophan. D genes are given only for firm matches. Size values are once, few and many counts, or a class for expanded clones, and some rows have none.

clone size | J gene | D gene | V gene | CDR3 DNA | CDR3 protein
NA | TRBJ2-2 | TRBD1 | TRBV2 | TGTGCCAGCAGTGGACAGGGGGGGATCGGGGAGCTGTTTTTT | CASSGQGGIGELFF
NA | TRBJ1-1 | TRBD1 | TRBV11-2 | TGTGCCAGCAGCTTATTCCCAGGGGGCGCGAGCACTGAAGCTTTCTTT | CASSLFPGGASTEAFF
NA | TRBJ2-3 | NA | TRBV4-3 | TGCGCCAGCAGCCAAGATCGGTTTACAGATACGCAGTATTTT | CASSQDRFTDTQYF
NA | TRBJ1-6 | NA | TRBV9 | TGTGCCAGCAGCGTCAGTATAACGGGGAATTCACCCCTCCACTTT | CASSVSITGNSPLHF
NA | TRBJ1-5 | NA | TRBV2 | TGTGCCAGCAGTGGACAGTTAACTCAGCCCCAGCATTTT | CASSGQLTQPQHF
few | TRBJ2-1 | TRBD1 | TRBV6-1 | TGTGCCAGCAGTGGGACAGGGTTGGTCTTGTTCAATGAGCAGTTCTTC | CASSGTGLVLFNEQFF
NA | TRBJ1-2 | NA | TRBV5-4 | TGTGCCAGCAGCTTGAACGGAGGCCCAATTGGCTACACCTTC | CASSLNGGPIGYTF
once | TRBJ2-1 | TRBD1 | TRBV2 | TGTGCCAGCATTCGCGGTGGGACAGGCTGGGCTGAGCAGTTCTTC | CASIRGGTGWAEQFF
NA | TRBJ1-2 | TRBD1 | TRBV14 | TGTGCCAGCAGCCGACAGGGGTCGTATGGCTACACCTTC | CASSRQGSYGYTF
NA | TRBJ2-7 | NA | TRBV10-2 | TGCGCCACTCACCCGAAACAGGGGAGGAGGGGCGAGCAGTACTTC | CATHPKQGRRGEQYF
NA | TRBJ1-2 | NA | TRBV28 | TGTGCCAGCAGTTTAACAGGGAAAGGAGCTAACTATGGCTACACCTTC | CASSLTGKGANYGYTF
once | TRBJ1-1 | NA | TRBV10-3 | TGTGCCATCTCCCCCCGGGATATGAACACTGAAGCTTTCTTT | CAISPRDMNTEAFF
NA | TRBJ2-3 | TRBD2 | TRBV7-6 | TGTGCCAGCAGCTTAGGGACTAGCAAGTCGACGCAGTATTTT | CASSLGTSKSTQYF
NA | TRBJ1-1 | NA | TRBV23-1 | TGCGCCAGCAGTCAAGTCAGCCCGGGAGAAGCTTTCTTT | CASSQVSPGEAFF
once | TRBJ1-6 | TRBD1 | TRBV6-5 | TGTGCCAGCTCTCGACAGGGTAATTCACCCCTCCACTTT | CASSRQGNSPLHF
NA | TRBJ1-2 | NA | TRBV19 | TGTGCCAGTACCATAGGGGGTGGTGGCTACACCTTC | CASTIGGGGYTF
NA | TRBJ1-1 | NA | TRBV7-9 | TGTGCCAGCAGCGCAGACGCCAGGGCTGAAGCTTTCTTT | CASSADARAEAFF
NA | TRBJ2-5 | NA | TRBV11-1 | TGTGCCAGCAGCTTAGTCCTGGGGCGGGAGACCCAGTACTTC | CASSLVLGRETQYF
NA | TRBJ1-4 | TRBD1 | TRBV7-2 | TGTGCCAGCAGGAACAGGGGGGGAAAACTGTTTTTT | CASRNRGGKLFF
NA | TRBJ1-2 | TRBD1 | TRBV19 | TGTGCCAGTAGTATCCTCGGGACAGGGCACTATGGCTACACCTTC | CASSILGTGHYGYTF
NA | TRBJ2-1 | NA | TRBV5-1 | TGCGCCAGCAGCTTGGAGGCAGGGACCTACAATGAGCAGTTCTTC | CASSLEAGTYNEQFF
NA | TRBJ2-7 | NA | TRBV6-5 | TGTGCCAGCAGTCCGCGGACAGACTCCTACGAGCAGTACTTC | CASSPRTDSYEQYF
few | TRBJ1-1 | NA | TRBV5-1 | TGCGCCAGCAGCGGAGGTACGAGGAACACTGAAGCTTTCTTT | CASSGGTRNTEAFF
NA | TRBJ1-4 | TRBD1 | TRBV4-3 | TGCGCCAGCAGCCGCCGGGACAGCAATGAAAAACTGTTTTTT | CASSRRDSNEKLFF
NA | TRBJ1-3 | TRBD1 | TRBV5-4 | TGTGCCAGCAGCTTGGCTCAGGGGGCAGGTGGAAACACCATATATTTT | CASSLAQGAGGNTIYF
NA | TRBJ2-7 | NA | TRBV5-1 | TGCGCCAGCAGCTTGGTAGGGCCGGGGAACGAGCAGTACTTC | CASSLVGPGNEQYF
NA | TRBJ2-4 | TRBD2 | TRBV4-2 | TGTGCCAGCAGCCCGGATCCGTCGCCTAGCGGGGGATTGGAAGTGGCCAAAAACATTCAGTACTTC | CASSPDPSPSGGLEVAKNIQYF
NA | TRBJ2-3 | NA | TRBV2 | TGTGCCAGCATGGGGGGTGGCACAGATACGCAGTATTTT | CASMGGGTDTQYF
few | TRBJ1-4 | NA | TRBV6-5 | TGTGCCAGCAGTTACCCCGGGGGAAAACTGTTTTTT | CASSYPGGKLFF
NA | TRBJ2-3 | TRBD2 | TRBV7-3 | TGTGCCAGCGGAAATCGGGGGGGCACAGATACGCAGTATTTT | CASGNRGGTDTQYF
NA | TRBJ1-2 | NA | TRBV21-1 | TGTGCCAGCAGCAAAGCGCTCTGGACATATCTATGGTATGGCTACACCTTC | CASSKALWTYLWYGYTF
NA | TRBJ1-4 | NA | TRBV28 | TGTGCCAGCAGGTCTGACAGCGAAAAACTGTTTTTT | CASRSDSEKLFF
NA | TRBJ1-1 | TRBD1 | TRBV11-2 | TGTGCCAGCAGCTTAAACAGAGGGGGCGAAGCTTTCTTT | CASSLNRGGEAFF
NA | TRBJ2-5 | NA | TRBV7-7 | TGTGCTAGCAGCTTGTACGGCGGCCAAGAGACCCAGTACTTC | CASSLYGGQETQYF
NA | TRBJ2-1 | NA | TRBV6-1 | TGTGCCACCGCGGGACAGAGTGCCTACAATGAGCAGTTCTTC | CATAGQSAYNEQFF
NA | TRBJ1-2 | NA | TRBV2 | TGTGCCAGCAGTCCGGGACAAAGCTATGGCTACACCTTC | CASSPGQSYGYTF
NA | TRBJ1-5 | TRBD1 | TRBV19 | TGTGCCAGTAGAAATACCCGCGAGGGGGCCGGGCAGCCCCAGCATTTT | CASRNTREGAGQPQHF
once | TRBJ2-5 | NA | TRBV10-1 | TGCGCCAGCAGTGATACCGCGGAGACCCAGTACTTC | CASSDTAETQYF
NA | TRBJ2-7 | NA | TRBV18 | TGTGCCAGCTCACCACGGGACAACTCCTACGAGCAGTACTTC | CASSPRDNSYEQYF
NA | TRBJ2-7 | NA | TRBV2 | TGTGCCAGCAGTGAAATTCCCGGGGGCTCCTACGAGCAGTACTTC | CASSEIPGGSYEQYF